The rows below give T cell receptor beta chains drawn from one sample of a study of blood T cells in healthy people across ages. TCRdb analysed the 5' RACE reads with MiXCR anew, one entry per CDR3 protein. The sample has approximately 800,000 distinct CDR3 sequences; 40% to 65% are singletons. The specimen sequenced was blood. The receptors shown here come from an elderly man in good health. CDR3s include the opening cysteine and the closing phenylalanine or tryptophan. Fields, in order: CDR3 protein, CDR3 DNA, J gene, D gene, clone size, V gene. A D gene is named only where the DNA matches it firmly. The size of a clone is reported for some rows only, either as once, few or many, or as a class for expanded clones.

CDR3aa: CASSQEGGRVTNEQFF; CDR3nt: TGCGCCAGCAGCCAAGAAGGCGGCAGGGTTACGAATGAGCAGTTCTTC; j_gene: TRBJ2-1; d_gene: NA; abundance: NA; v_gene: TRBV4-1
CDR3aa: CASSLGPRTNQETQYF; CDR3nt: TGTGCCAGCAGTTTAGGTCCGCGTACAAACCAAGAGACCCAGTACTTC; j_gene: TRBJ2-5; d_gene: NA; abundance: NA; v_gene: TRBV27
CDR3aa: CSAQLAGGSYNEQFF; CDR3nt: TGCAGTGCCCAACTAGCGGGAGGGTCCTACAATGAGCAGTTCTTC; j_gene: TRBJ2-1; d_gene: TRBD2; abundance: many; v_gene: TRBV20-1
CDR3aa: CASSSGLPYEQYF; CDR3nt: TGTGCCAGCAGTTCGGGACTCCCCTACGAGCAGTACTTC; j_gene: TRBJ2-7; d_gene: NA; abundance: NA; v_gene: TRBV12-3/TRBV12-4
CDR3aa: CASSPRGRRGQETQYF; CDR3nt: TGCGCCAGCAGCCCCCGAGGAAGGCGGGGCCAAGAGACCCAGTACTTC; j_gene: TRBJ2-5; d_gene: NA; abundance: few; v_gene: TRBV4-1
CDR3aa: CAIRGQGGTYEQYF; CDR3nt: TGTGCCATCAGAGGACAGGGAGGGACCTACGAGCAGTACTTC; j_gene: TRBJ2-7; d_gene: NA; abundance: few; v_gene: TRBV10-3
CDR3aa: CASSQDRQVPNYGYTF; CDR3nt: TGTGCCAGCAGCCAAGATCGACAGGTTCCTAACTATGGCTACACCTTC; j_gene: TRBJ1-2; d_gene: NA; abundance: NA; v_gene: TRBV4-2
CDR3aa: CATTREVPGELFF; CDR3nt: TGTGCCACCACCAGGGAGGTCCCCGGGGAGCTGTTTTTT; j_gene: TRBJ2-2; d_gene: NA; abundance: NA; v_gene: TRBV12-3/TRBV12-4
CDR3aa: CASTKTAGQGDNYGYTF; CDR3nt: TGTGCCAGCACCAAAACCGCCGGACAGGGCGATAACTATGGCTACACCTTC; j_gene: TRBJ1-2; d_gene: TRBD1; abundance: few; v_gene: TRBV7-9
CDR3aa: CAAPYGANVLTF; CDR3nt: TGTGCCGCCCCATATGGGGCCAACGTCCTGACTTTC; j_gene: TRBJ2-6; d_gene: NA; abundance: NA; v_gene: TRBV30
CDR3aa: CASSSDRGSYGYTF; CDR3nt: TGTGCCAGCAGCTCGGACCGGGGTTCCTATGGCTACACCTTC; j_gene: TRBJ1-2; d_gene: NA; abundance: few; v_gene: TRBV11-2
CDR3aa: CASSLPGTSAQETQYF; CDR3nt: TGTGCCAGCAGTTTGCCCGGGACTAGCGCCCAAGAGACCCAGTACTTC; j_gene: TRBJ2-5; d_gene: TRBD2; abundance: NA; v_gene: TRBV28
CDR3aa: CASSPAGRYTQYF; CDR3nt: TGTGCCAGCAGCCCCGCGGGACGGTATACGCAGTATTTT; j_gene: TRBJ2-3; d_gene: NA; abundance: NA; v_gene: TRBV6-8
CDR3aa: CASSLFTAGYTDTQYF; CDR3nt: TGTGCCAGCAGTCTATTTACGGCGGGTTACACAGATACGCAGTATTTT; j_gene: TRBJ2-3; d_gene: NA; abundance: NA; v_gene: TRBV27
CDR3aa: CASSSAGPYNEQFF; CDR3nt: TGTGCCAGCAGTTCGGCAGGACCCTACAATGAGCAGTTCTTC; j_gene: TRBJ2-1; d_gene: NA; abundance: NA; v_gene: TRBV12-3/TRBV12-4
CDR3aa: CASSQPTGARSGANVLTF; CDR3nt: TGCGCCAGCAGCCAACCCACAGGGGCTCGCTCTGGGGCCAACGTCCTGACTTTC; j_gene: TRBJ2-6; d_gene: TRBD1; abundance: NA; v_gene: TRBV4-1
CDR3aa: CASSVAMGTYGYTF; CDR3nt: TGTGCCAGCAGCGTAGCGATGGGGACCTATGGCTACACCTTC; j_gene: TRBJ1-2; d_gene: NA; abundance: NA; v_gene: TRBV9
CDR3aa: CASSTRGSTNEKLFF; CDR3nt: TGTGCCAGCAGCACCCGGGGGAGTACTAATGAAAAACTGTTTTTT; j_gene: TRBJ1-4; d_gene: NA; abundance: NA; v_gene: TRBV11-2
CDR3aa: CASSTRRLAGVKHRYAYF; CDR3nt: TGTGCCAGCAGCACCCGTCGACTAGCGGGAGTGAAACACAGATACGCGTATTTT; j_gene: TRBJ2-3; d_gene: NA; abundance: NA; v_gene: TRBV21-1
CDR3aa: CSARTGRGEQYF; CDR3nt: TGCAGTGCTCGGACAGGGAGGGGCGAGCAGTACTTC; j_gene: TRBJ2-7; d_gene: NA; abundance: NA; v_gene: TRBV20-1
CDR3aa: CASSRTYEQYF; CDR3nt: TGTGCCAGCAGCCGTACCTACGAGCAGTACTTC; j_gene: TRBJ2-7; d_gene: NA; abundance: many; v_gene: TRBV7-9
CDR3aa: CASSPIGLLSYGYTF; CDR3nt: TGTGCCAGCAGTCCTATCGGCCTCCTCTCCTATGGCTACACCTTC; j_gene: TRBJ1-2; d_gene: NA; abundance: few; v_gene: TRBV6-2/TRBV6-3
CDR3aa: CASSSGTADRYF; CDR3nt: TGTGCCAGCAGTTCCGGGACAGCCGATAGGTACTTC; j_gene: TRBJ2-5; d_gene: TRBD1; abundance: few; v_gene: TRBV25-1
CDR3aa: CASSQEEGGSPTDTQYF; CDR3nt: TGTGCCAGCAGCCAAGAGGAGGGGGGTTCCCCCACAGATACGCAGTATTTT; j_gene: TRBJ2-3; d_gene: NA; abundance: NA; v_gene: TRBV14
CDR3aa: CASSRQGSTNEKLFF; CDR3nt: TGTGCCAGCAGCCGGCAGGGGTCAACTAATGAAAAACTGTTTTTT; j_gene: TRBJ1-4; d_gene: NA; abundance: NA; v_gene: TRBV14
CDR3aa: CSAPRTSGRASDEQFF; CDR3nt: TGCAGTGCGCCTCGGACTAGCGGGAGGGCGAGCGATGAGCAGTTCTTC; j_gene: TRBJ2-1; d_gene: TRBD2; abundance: NA; v_gene: TRBV20-1
CDR3aa: CATSDFGRDRVDNEQFF; CDR3nt: TGTGCCACCAGTGATTTTGGAAGGGACAGGGTAGACAATGAGCAGTTCTTC; j_gene: TRBJ2-1; d_gene: TRBD1; abundance: NA; v_gene: TRBV24-1
CDR3aa: CASSPRGLAGGYAYEQYF; CDR3nt: TGTGCCAGCAGTCCGAGGGGACTAGCGGGAGGGTACGCTTACGAGCAGTACTTC; j_gene: TRBJ2-7; d_gene: TRBD2; abundance: NA; v_gene: TRBV27
CDR3aa: CSANDRYEQYF; CDR3nt: TGCAGTGCAAACGATCGTTACGAGCAGTACTTC; j_gene: TRBJ2-7; d_gene: NA; abundance: NA; v_gene: TRBV20-1
CDR3aa: CSATPEQGARTEAFF; CDR3nt: TGCAGTGCTACCCCAGAACAGGGGGCTAGGACTGAAGCTTTCTTT; j_gene: TRBJ1-1; d_gene: TRBD1; abundance: NA; v_gene: TRBV20-1
CDR3aa: CASSSRLADEHRYAYF; CDR3nt: TGTGCCAGCAGCTCCCGACTAGCGGATGAGCACAGATACGCGTATTTT; j_gene: TRBJ2-3; d_gene: TRBD2; abundance: NA; v_gene: TRBV9
CDR3aa: CASTLKGEQYF; CDR3nt: TGTGCCAGCACCCTAAAGGGCGAGCAGTACTTC; j_gene: TRBJ2-7; d_gene: NA; abundance: NA; v_gene: TRBV6-5
CDR3aa: CSSRKGGFEQYF; CDR3nt: TGCAGTTCACGCAAGGGCGGGTTCGAGCAGTACTTC; j_gene: TRBJ2-7; d_gene: NA; abundance: NA; v_gene: TRBV20-1
CDR3aa: CASSLNGVESYNEQFF; CDR3nt: TGTGCCAGCAGCTTAAACGGCGTCGAATCCTACAATGAGCAGTTCTTC; j_gene: TRBJ2-1; d_gene: NA; abundance: NA; v_gene: TRBV7-3
CDR3aa: CSASEEAYYGYTF; CDR3nt: TGCAGTGCTAGTGAAGAGGCCTATTATGGCTACACCTTC; j_gene: TRBJ1-2; d_gene: NA; abundance: NA; v_gene: TRBV20-1
CDR3aa: CASSDRDRDSAPLHF; CDR3nt: TGTGCCAGCAGCGACCGGGACAGAGATTCGGCACCCCTCCACTTT; j_gene: TRBJ1-6; d_gene: TRBD1; abundance: many; v_gene: TRBV7-3
CDR3aa: CSATSGRGRQETQYF; CDR3nt: TGCAGTGCTACTAGCGGGAGAGGGAGGCAAGAGACCCAGTACTTC; j_gene: TRBJ2-5; d_gene: TRBD2; abundance: few; v_gene: TRBV20-1
CDR3aa: CASSLAGLASYEQYF; CDR3nt: TGTGCCAGCAGCTTAGCCGGACTAGCTTCCTACGAGCAGTACTTC; j_gene: TRBJ2-7; d_gene: TRBD2; abundance: NA; v_gene: TRBV7-2
CDR3aa: CASSPIPLAGGGETQYF; CDR3nt: TGTGCCAGCAGCCCCATCCCTCTAGCGGGAGGGGGGGAGACCCAGTACTTC; j_gene: TRBJ2-5; d_gene: TRBD2; abundance: NA; v_gene: TRBV11-2
CDR3aa: CASSQDLVAGEKLFF; CDR3nt: TGCGCCAGCAGCCAGGACCTGGTGGCGGGGGAAAAACTGTTTTTT; j_gene: TRBJ1-4; d_gene: NA; abundance: NA; v_gene: TRBV4-1
CDR3aa: CAAEGEDTYEQYF; CDR3nt: TGTGCCGCGGAGGGGGAGGACACCTACGAGCAGTACTTC; j_gene: TRBJ2-7; d_gene: NA; abundance: NA; v_gene: TRBV10-3